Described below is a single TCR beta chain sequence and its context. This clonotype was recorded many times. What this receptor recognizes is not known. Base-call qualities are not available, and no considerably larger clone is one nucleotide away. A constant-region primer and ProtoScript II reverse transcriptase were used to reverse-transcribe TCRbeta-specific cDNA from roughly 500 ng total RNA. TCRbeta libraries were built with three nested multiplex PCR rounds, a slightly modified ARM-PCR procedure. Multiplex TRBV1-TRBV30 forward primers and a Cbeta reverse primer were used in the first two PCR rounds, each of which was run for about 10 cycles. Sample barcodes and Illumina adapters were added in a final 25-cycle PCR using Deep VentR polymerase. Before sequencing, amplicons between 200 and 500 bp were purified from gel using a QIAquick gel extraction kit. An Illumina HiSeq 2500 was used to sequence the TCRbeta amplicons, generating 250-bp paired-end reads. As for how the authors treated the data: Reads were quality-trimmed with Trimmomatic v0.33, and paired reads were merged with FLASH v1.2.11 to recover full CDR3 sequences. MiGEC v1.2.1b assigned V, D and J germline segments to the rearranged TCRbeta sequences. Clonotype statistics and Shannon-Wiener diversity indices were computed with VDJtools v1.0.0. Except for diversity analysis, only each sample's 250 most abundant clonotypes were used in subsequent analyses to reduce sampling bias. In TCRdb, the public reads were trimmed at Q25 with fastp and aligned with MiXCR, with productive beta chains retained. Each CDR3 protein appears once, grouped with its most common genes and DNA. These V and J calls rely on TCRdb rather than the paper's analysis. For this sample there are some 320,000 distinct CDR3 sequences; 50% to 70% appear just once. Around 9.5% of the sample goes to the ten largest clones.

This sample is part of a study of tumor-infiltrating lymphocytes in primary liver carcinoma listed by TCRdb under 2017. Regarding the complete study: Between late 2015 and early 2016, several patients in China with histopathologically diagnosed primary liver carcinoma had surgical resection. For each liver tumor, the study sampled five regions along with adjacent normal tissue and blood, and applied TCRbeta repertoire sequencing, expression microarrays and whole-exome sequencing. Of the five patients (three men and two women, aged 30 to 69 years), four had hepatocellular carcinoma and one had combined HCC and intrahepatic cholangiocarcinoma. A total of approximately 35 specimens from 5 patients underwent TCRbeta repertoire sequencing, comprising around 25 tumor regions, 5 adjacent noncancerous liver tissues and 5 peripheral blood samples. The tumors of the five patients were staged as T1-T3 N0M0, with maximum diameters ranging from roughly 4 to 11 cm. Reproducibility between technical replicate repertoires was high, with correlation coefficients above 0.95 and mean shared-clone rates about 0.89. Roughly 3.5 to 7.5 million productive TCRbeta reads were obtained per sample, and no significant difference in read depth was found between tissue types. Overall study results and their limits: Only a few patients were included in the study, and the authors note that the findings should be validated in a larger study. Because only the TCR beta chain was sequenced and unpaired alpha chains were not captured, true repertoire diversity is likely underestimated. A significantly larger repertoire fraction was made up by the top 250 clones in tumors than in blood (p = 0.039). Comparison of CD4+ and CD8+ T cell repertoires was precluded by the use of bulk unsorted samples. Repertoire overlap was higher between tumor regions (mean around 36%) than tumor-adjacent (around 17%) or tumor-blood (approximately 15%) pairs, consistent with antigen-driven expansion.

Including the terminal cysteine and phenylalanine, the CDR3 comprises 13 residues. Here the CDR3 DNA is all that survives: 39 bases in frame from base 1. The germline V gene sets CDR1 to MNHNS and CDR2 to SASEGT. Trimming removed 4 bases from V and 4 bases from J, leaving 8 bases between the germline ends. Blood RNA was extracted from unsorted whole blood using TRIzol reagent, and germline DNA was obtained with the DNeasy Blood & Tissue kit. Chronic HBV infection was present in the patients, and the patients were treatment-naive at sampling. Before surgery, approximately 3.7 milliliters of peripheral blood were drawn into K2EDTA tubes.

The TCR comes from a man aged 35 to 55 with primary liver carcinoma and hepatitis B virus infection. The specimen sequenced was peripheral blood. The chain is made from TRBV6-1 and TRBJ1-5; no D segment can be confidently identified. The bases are TGTGCCAGCAGTGGAGAGAGGAATCAGCCCCAGCATTTT. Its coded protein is CASSGERNQPQHF.